Shown below are 18 T cell receptor beta chains from a single sample sequenced in a study of T-cell reconstitution after alpha-beta-depleted transplantation in children. Library preparation (for TCRbeta) was performed with unique molecular identifiers. TCRdb re-derived calls from the PCR reads in MiXCR, one entry per CDR3 protein. The sample gives a few hundred thousand distinct CDR3 sequences, approximately 7% of which show up once; more than 5.5% is in the top ten. This specimen was PBMCs, taken before TCRalphabeta/CD19-depleted stem cell transplant. These receptors were obtained from a boy aged 2 to 10 with acute lymphoblastic leukemia, due to receive a stem cell transplant.

As to this clonotype: This clone may be a read error of a much larger clone one base away. The rearrangement uses TRBV6-4 and TRBJ1-1, with unresolved D. CDR3 size: 13 residues. Germline V gene sequence: CDR1 MRHNA, CDR2 SNTAGT. The CDR3 sequence: CANSDIRGGEAFF. DNA of the CDR3: TGTGCCAACAGTGACATCCGAGGAGGGGAAGCTTTCTTT.

The V gene is TRBV5-1, the J gene TRBJ2-7; D not certain. CDR3 length: 16 amino acids. Germline V gene data show CDR1 as SGHRS and CDR2 as YFSETQ. V shed 0 bases and J shed 0 bases, with 13 bases lying between them. CDR3 region: CASSLALGRASYEQYF. The CDR3, as DNA: TGCGCCAGCAGCTTGGCGCTCGGACGGGCCTCCTACGAGCAGTACTTC. The variable domain in full, with the rest retrieved from reference TRBV5-1 and TRBJ2-7, is KAGVTQTPRYLIKTRGQQVTLSCSPISGHRSVSWYQQTPGQGLQFLFEYFSETQRNKGNFPGRFSGRQFSNSRSEMNVSTLELGDSALYLCASSLALGRASYEQYFGPGTRLTVT.

A few counts support this clonotype. The chain carries TRBV6-1 and TRBJ1-1, with 7 bases matching TRBD1. Germline-derived CDR1 and CDR2 are MNHNS and SASEGT. This CDR3 is 15 amino acids long. V shed 4 bases, J shed 1 base, and the junction held 6 bases outside the gene matches. The CDR3 nucleotides are TGTGCCAGCAGTGCCGGGACAGCTGAGAACACTGAAGCTTTCTTT. This codes for CASSAGTAENTEAFF.

This clonotype has a count of ten or more. Written as DNA, the CDR3 is TGCGCCAGCAGCTCCGTAGGGGGAGAGACCCAGTACTTC. It specifies CASSSVGGETQYF. This chain connects TRBV5-1 to TRBJ2-5, with D possibly being TRBD1 (6 bases). Germline assignment: CDR1 SGHRS and CDR2 YFSETQ. Trimming took 3 bases from V and 4 from J, leaving 10 bases between them. The CDR3 totals 13 residues.

This clonotype was seen at least ten times. The gene calls are TRBV28 and TRBJ1-1; TRBD1 matches 8 bases. The CDR3 runs to 11 residues. Germline CDR1 reads MDHEN; CDR2 reads SYDVKM. In nucleotides, the CDR3 is TGTGCAACCAGGGGGCGTCCTGAAGCTTTCTTT. The encoded protein is CATRGRPEAFF.

In DNA form, the CDR3 reads TGCAGTGCTAGAGATAGTGGGATTACAGATACGCAGTATTTT. It specifies CSARDSGITDTQYF. The chain has TRBV20-1 and TRBJ2-3; the D is unclear. Germline-derived CDR1 and CDR2 are DFQATT and SNEGSKA (reference sequence). CDR3 length: 14 residues. The ends were cut back, 0 bases at V and 3 bases at J, with 10 bases in the middle.

The V gene is TRBV7-2, the J gene TRBJ2-2; TRBD2 is a possible D gene (5 bases). This CDR3 region has 16 residues. Germline V CDR1 and CDR2: SGHTA, FQGNSA. V was cut by 0 bases and J by 2 bases, with 10 bases left in between. The CDR3 coding sequence is TGTGCCAGCAGCTTAGCGCTAGCTCCTAACACCGGGGAGCTGTTTTTT. It yields the protein CASSLALAPNTGELFF.

This clonotype appeared many times. This chain links TRBV5-6 with TRBJ1-5, with D possibly matching TRBD1 (5 bases). V was shortened by 0 bases and J by 7 bases, with 11 bases between the two germline ends. The germline V gene has CDR1 SGHDT and CDR2 YYEEEE. The CDR3 sequence is 14 residues long. CDR3 coding DNA: TGTGCCAGCAGCTTGGCCGGGGGAGGACAGCCCCAGCATTTT. It specifies CASSLAGGGQPQHF.

This clonotype came up a few times. The chain employs TRBV24-1 and TRBJ2-2, with D tentatively TRBD1 (6 bases). This CDR3 has 17 residues. Germline-derived CDR1 and CDR2 are KGHDR and SFDVKD. Trimming removed 6 bases from V and 4 bases from J, with 20 bases in between. The CDR3 sequence is CATSTTWGQPGTGELFF. CDR3 sequence (DNA): TGTGCCACCAGTACAACTTGGGGACAACCGGGCACCGGGGAGCTGTTTTTT.

There are many counts of this clonotype. This chain joins TRBV11-1 and TRBJ1-2; unclear D gene. Germline loops: CDR1 SGHAT, CDR2 FQDESV (reference sequence). CDR3 length equals 11 residues. The ends were cut back, 6 bases at V and 7 bases at J, with 9 bases in the middle. The CDR3 DNA follows: TGTGCCAGCAGTGGAGCGCTTGGCTACACCTTC. This translates into CASSGALGYTF.

The rearrangement links TRBV7-2 to TRBJ2-6, with D tentatively TRBD2 (6 bases). CDR3 length equals 18 residues. Trimming stripped 2 bases from V and 3 bases from J, with 17 bases between. Germline CDR1 reads SGHTA; CDR2 reads FQGNSA. The CDR3 DNA reads TGTGCCAGCAGCTTACGCGGGACGGCCCTAGGTGGGGCCAACGTCCTGACTTTC. This encodes CASSLRGTALGGANVLTF.

This clonotype was recorded many times. The chain recombines TRBV7-9 with TRBJ1-1; D uncertain. V lost 6 bases and J 1 base, leaving 12 bases between the germline ends. The germline V gene has CDR1 SEHNR and CDR2 FQNEAQ (reference sequence). The CDR3 consists of 14 residues. The CDR3: CASSFASSNTEAFF. The CDR3 DNA reads TGTGCCAGCAGTTTTGCCAGTTCGAACACTGAAGCTTTCTTT. The full variable domain, completed using reference TRBV7-9 and TRBJ1-1, is DTGVSQNPRHKITKRGQNVTFRCDPISEHNRLYWYRQTLGQGPEFLTYFQNEAQLEKSRLLSDRFSAERPKGSFSTLEIQRTEQGDSAMYLCASSFASSNTEAFFGQGTRLTVV.

This clonotype was seen repeatedly, ten times or more. The V call is TRBV10-3, the J call TRBJ2-2; D is undetermined. V lost 2 bases and J 4 bases, leaving 11 bases between the germline ends. This CDR3 contains 15 residues. Germline lookup yields CDR1 ENHRY and CDR2 SYGVKD. In DNA form, the CDR3 reads TGTGCCATCAGTGAGCAGGTCGGGTTCACCGGGGAGCTGTTTTTT. As protein: CAISEQVGFTGELFF.

This clonotype was seen more than once but under ten times. The chain has TRBV20-1 and TRBJ1-5; a weak D match, TRBD1 (5 bases). V was cut by 1 base and J by 7 bases, with 14 bases left in between. Germline CDR1 reads DFQATT; CDR2 reads SNEGSKA (reference sequence). The CDR3 length is 14 residues. The CDR3 DNA follows: TGCAGTGCTAGAGGCGCCGTGGGACGCCAGCCCCAGCATTTT. Translating it yields CSARGAVGRQPQHF.

This clonotype was detected ten times or more. This chain connects TRBV9 to TRBJ2-3; a weak D match, TRBD2 (6 bases). The CDR3 is 15 residues long. The germline CDR1 and CDR2 sequences are SGDLS and YYNGEE. The V and J ends lost 0 bases and 6 bases respectively, with 14 bases between them. This chain's CDR3 is CASSVDVRGWDTQYF. The CDR3 region has the DNA TGTGCCAGCAGCGTAGATGTTCGGGGGTGGGATACGCAGTATTTT.

This clonotype was detected many times. J is TRBJ2-7 and V is TRBV7-9; no clear D. The CDR3 has 16 amino acids. V gave up 1 base and J gave up 5 bases, with 18 bases separating them. Germline CDR1 SEHNR, CDR2 FQNEAQ (reference sequence). The CDR3 loop is CASSLGPSSTTHEQYF. In DNA, the CDR3 is TGTGCCAGCAGCTTAGGCCCTTCTAGTACTACACACGAGCAGTACTTC.

A note on this clonotype: A much larger clone lies a single base off, so this may be a read error. The CDR3 carries no conserved terminal phenylalanine or tryptophan, so it likely arises from a read error. This chain joins TRBV5-1 and TRBJ2-3; either TRBD1 or TRBD2 may supply D (5 bases each). The CDR3 consists of 16 residues. Germline loops: CDR1 SGHRS, CDR2 YFSETQ. Trimming took off 4 bases at V and 4 bases at J, with 19 bases between the two ends. This CDR3 reads CASSPGRSNVPDTQYI. The DNA of the CDR3 is TGCGCCAGCAGCCCGGGACGGAGTAATGTGCCAGATACGCAGTATATT.

This clonotype has only one observation. This could be a read error, since a much larger clone is one nucleotide away. In DNA, the CDR3 is TGTGCCAGCAGTGGTTGGACTGGCGTAGGGGAGACCCAGTACTTC. As protein: CASSGWTGVGETQYF. The gene calls are TRBV25-1 and TRBJ2-5; weak D call: TRBD2 (5 bases). Trimming took off 4 bases at V and 5 bases at J, with 17 bases between the two ends. In germline, CDR1 is MGHDK, CDR2 SYGVNS. This CDR3 has 15 residues.